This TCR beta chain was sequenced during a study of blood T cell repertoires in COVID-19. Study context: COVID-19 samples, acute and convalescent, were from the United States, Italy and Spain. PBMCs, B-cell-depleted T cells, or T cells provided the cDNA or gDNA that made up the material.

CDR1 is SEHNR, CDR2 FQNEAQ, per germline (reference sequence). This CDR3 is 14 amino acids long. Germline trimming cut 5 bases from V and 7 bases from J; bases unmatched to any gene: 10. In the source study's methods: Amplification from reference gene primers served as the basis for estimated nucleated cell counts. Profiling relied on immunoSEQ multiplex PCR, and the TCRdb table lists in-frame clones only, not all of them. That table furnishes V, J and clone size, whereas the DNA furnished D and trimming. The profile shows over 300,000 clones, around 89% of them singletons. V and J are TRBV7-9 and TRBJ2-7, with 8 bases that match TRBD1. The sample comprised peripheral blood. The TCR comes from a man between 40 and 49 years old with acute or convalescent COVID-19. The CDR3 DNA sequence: TGTGCCAGCAGCACGGACAGGGAAGTGCGGGAGCAGTACTTC. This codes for CASSTDREVREQYF.